The entry below gives a single T cell receptor (beta chain) sequence along with its context. Study processing details: Amplified reference gene primers provided the basis for estimating nucleated cell counts. Sequencing was performed with immunoSEQ multiplex PCR; in TCRdb, only in-frame clones are kept and a portion is missing. D and trimming were read from the DNA, whereas the V and J calls and clone size are those reported in that table. Of some 490,000 clones in the sample, roughly 88% are singletons; the top ten hold approximately 3.2%. From germline, CDR1 is SGHKS and CDR2 YYEKEE (reference sequence). The length of the CDR3 is 16 residues. V gave up 3 bases and J gave up 2 bases, with 15 bases separating them. This sample is drawn from a study of blood T cell repertoires in COVID-19. In the study overall: The United States, Italy and Spain provided the acute and convalescent COVID-19 samples. The analysed material was cDNA or gDNA that came from T cells, B-cell-depleted T cells, or PBMCs.

The V and J genes are TRBV5-5 and TRBJ1-3, with D possibly matching TRBD1 (5 bases). This clonotype was obtained from a human donor in a cohort sampled during active COVID-19. Sequenced sample: peripheral blood. The CDR3 sequence: CASSYAGNGAGNTIYF. The CDR3 DNA follows: TGTGCCAGCAGCTACGCAGGGAATGGGGCTGGAAACACCATATATTTT.